This T cell receptor (beta chain) was identified during a study of blood T cell repertoires in COVID-19 (dated by TCRdb to 2018 to 2021). A note on the overall study: The collaborator samples originated in the United States, Italy and Spain and spanned the acute and convalescent phases of COVID-19. The prospective study material was composed of cDNA or gDNA derived from T cells, B-cell-depleted T cells, or PBMCs. The dataset comprised deeply sampled blood TCRbeta repertoires from subjects exposed to, actively infected with, or recovered from COVID-19. The repertoires were released in a freely available public database meant as a resource for research on the immune response to SARS-CoV-2. The samples were drawn from the first 160 participants of the ongoing ImmuneRACE study and from under 1,500 subjects provided by 6 global collaborators. A de-identified subject ID, COVID-19 status, age in years and sex were almost always included in the sample metadata. Where HLA class I and class II types were available, the types were taken from metadata supplied by the sample provider, not from assay-based typing.

One collaborating source in Seattle enrolled patients during active infection and followed them longitudinally through the course of disease. Whole blood was collected in K2EDTA tubes by collaborating institutions according to the institutions' own protocols. For TCRbeta analysis, collaborators shipped samples as frozen whole blood, isolated PBMCs, or DNA extracted from either of those sample types. About this clone itself: There is no known antigen for this receptor. No base quality information exists; no much larger clone differs at one position.

Overall study results and their limits: Clinical and demographic metadata were provided uncurated, with the amount varying by source and participant.

TCRbeta CDR3 regions were amplified from genomic DNA using the immunoSEQ Assay, a bias-controlled multiplex PCR. As for the original processing: The number of nucleated cells in each sample was estimated from the amplification of reference gene primers within the assay. Sequence reads were collapsed and filtered to measure the absolute abundance of every unique TCRbeta CDR3 rearrangement. For each sample, productive Simpson clonality was calculated as the square root of Simpson's diversity index over productive rearrangements. The table was pulled from immuneACCESS by TCRdb, which kept in-frame rearrangements only. Such tables lose some clones; where checked, under half of the loss comes from unresolved V genes, and the rest has no known cause. V, J and clone size are taken as reported in that table, and D and trimming were inferred from the DNA itself. The sample has approximately 150,000 clones on record, about four fifths of them singletons. The ten largest clones capture about 2.5% of the sample.

The CDR3 goes from the cysteine to the phenylalanine over 11 residues. The entry retains the CDR3 DNA only, 33 bases that are in frame from base 1. A distance of 7 bases separates the germline ends of V and J, which lose 4 bases and 9 bases respectively. According to the germline V gene, CDR1 reads MGHRA and CDR2 reads YSYEKL. Specimen: peripheral blood. The V gene is TRBV4-1 and the J gene is TRBJ2-1; TRBD1 is a weak D gene call, 6 bases matching. The clonotype comes from a woman aged 80 or over with COVID-19, enrolled during active disease. CDR3 sequence: CASSLDSEQFF. The nucleotide sequence is given as TGCGCCAGCAGCCTGGACAGTGAGCAGTTCTTC.